This TCR beta chain was identified during a study of blood T cell repertoires in COVID-19. Study summary: Samples representing acute and convalescent COVID-19 were sourced from the United States, Italy and Spain. Sample material is recorded as cDNA or gDNA derived from T cells, B-cell-depleted T cells, or PBMCs.

Trimming removed 5 bases from V and 5 bases from J, with 15 bases in between. This CDR3 region has 14 residues. From germline, CDR1 is LNHDA and CDR2 SQIVND (reference sequence). Study processing details: Estimates of nucleated cell counts were drawn from the amplification of reference gene primers. TCRdb's copy holds only in-frame clones and misses some; the assay was immunoSEQ multiplex PCR. The V and J calls and clone size come from that table; D and trimming were worked out from the DNA. The sample includes 100,000 to 150,000 clones, roughly three quarters seen only once; the top ten take around a third.

This clonotype originated in a man aged 40-55 years with active or convalescent COVID-19. V gene TRBV19 combines with J gene TRBJ1-1; a weak D match, TRBD1 (5 bases). The material sequenced was peripheral blood. The CDR3 spells CASSPRGGRTEAFF. The CDR3 region has the DNA TGTGCCAGTAGTCCCCGCGGGGGGAGAACTGAAGCTTTCTTT.